This is a list of T cell receptor beta chains from one sample in a study of blood T cell repertoires in COVID-19. Measured with immunoSEQ multiplex PCR; TCRdb has only the in-frame clones, and not every one. The repertoire has about 250,000 clones, 70% to 90% of them found once; the top ten carry around 6.3%. The material sequenced was peripheral blood. These receptors came from a woman in her 30s with COVID-19, enrolled during active disease. The CDR3 runs from the conserved cysteine through the conserved F or W. D genes are given only for firm matches.

d_call v_call cdr3_aa
TRBD2 TRBV19 CASTSGVTDTQYF
TRBD1 TRBV7-9 CASSPTGWDSQFTGELFF
NA TRBV30 CAWSAGYGNQPQHF
TRBD2 TRBV5-1 CASSLLAGVNEQFF
NA TRBV10-3 CAISSGDFYEQYF
NA TRBV19 CATSTGSLAKNIQYF
TRBD1 TRBV10-3 CAITMTGGGELFF
TRBD2 TRBV15 CATSRGGLAGNEQFF
NA TRBV5-4 CASTRTTDTGELFF
TRBD1 TRBV5-6 CASSWGDSEAFF
TRBD1 TRBV28 CASSSGGQGPTEAFF
TRBD2 TRBV24-1 CATAGRGAEVDEQFF
NA TRBV4-3 CASSQSRTAPGSYTF
TRBD1 TRBV5-1 CASSPRTGGREKLFF
TRBD1 TRBV6-2/TRBV6-3 CASSYPPGGGGHEQYF
NA TRBV4-3 CASSQDNRADYGYTF
TRBD2 TRBV19 CASRLTGTTLQETQYF
NA TRBV3-1/TRBV3-2 CASSQGGMRETQYF
NA TRBV21-1 CASLNGTSRNNEQFF
TRBD1 TRBV28 CASSWWTGTGNTIYF
TRBD2 TRBV4-3 CASSQDNIGTSGRDTQYF
NA TRBV19 CASSADSTGDIQYF
NA TRBV4-3 CASSQDWVRVRTSGANVLTF